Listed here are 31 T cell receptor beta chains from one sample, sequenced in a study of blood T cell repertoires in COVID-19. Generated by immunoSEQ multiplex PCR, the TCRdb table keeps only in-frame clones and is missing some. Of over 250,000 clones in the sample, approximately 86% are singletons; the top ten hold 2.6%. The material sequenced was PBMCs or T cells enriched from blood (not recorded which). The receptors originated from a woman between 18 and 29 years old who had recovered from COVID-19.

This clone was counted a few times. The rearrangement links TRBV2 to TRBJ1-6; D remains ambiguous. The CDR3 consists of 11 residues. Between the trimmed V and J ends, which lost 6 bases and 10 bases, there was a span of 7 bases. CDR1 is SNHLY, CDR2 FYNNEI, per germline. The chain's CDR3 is CASRGGSPLHF. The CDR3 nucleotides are TGTGCCAGCAGAGGAGGGTCACCCCTCCACTTT.

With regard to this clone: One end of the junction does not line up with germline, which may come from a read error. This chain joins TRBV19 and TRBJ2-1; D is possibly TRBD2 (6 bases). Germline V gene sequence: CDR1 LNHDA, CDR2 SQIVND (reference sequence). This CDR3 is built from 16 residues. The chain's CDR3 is CACLPGRGSSYNEQFF. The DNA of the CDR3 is TGCGCCTGCCTACCAGGCCGGGGGAGCTCCTACAATGAGCAGTTCTTC.

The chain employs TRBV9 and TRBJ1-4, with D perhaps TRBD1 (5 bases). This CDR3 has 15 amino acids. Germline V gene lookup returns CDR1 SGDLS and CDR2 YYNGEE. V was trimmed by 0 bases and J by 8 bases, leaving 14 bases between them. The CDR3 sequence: CASSVARGSKEKLFF. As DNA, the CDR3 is TGTGCCAGCAGCGTAGCTAGGGGTTCCAAGGAAAAACTGTTTTTT.

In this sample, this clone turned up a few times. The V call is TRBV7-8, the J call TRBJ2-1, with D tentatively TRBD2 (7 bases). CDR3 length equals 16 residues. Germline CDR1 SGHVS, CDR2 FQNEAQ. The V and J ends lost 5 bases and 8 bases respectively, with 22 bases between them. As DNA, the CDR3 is TGTGCCAGCAGCCCCTGGTTGGGGGGGCCCCGCGATGAGCAGTTCTTC. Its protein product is CASSPWLGGPRDEQFF.

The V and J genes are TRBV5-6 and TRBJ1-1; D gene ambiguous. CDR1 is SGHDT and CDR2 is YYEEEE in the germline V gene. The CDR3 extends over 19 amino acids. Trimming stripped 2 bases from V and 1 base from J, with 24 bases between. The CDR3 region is CASSFGGPIWVDKNTEAFF. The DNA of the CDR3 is TGTGCCAGCAGCTTCGGAGGTCCAATTTGGGTAGACAAGAACACTGAAGCTTTCTTT.

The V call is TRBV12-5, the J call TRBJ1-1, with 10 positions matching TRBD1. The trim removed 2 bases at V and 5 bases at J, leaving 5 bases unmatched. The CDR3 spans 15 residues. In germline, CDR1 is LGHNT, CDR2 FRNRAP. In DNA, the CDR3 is TGTGCTAGTGGTTTGATGACAGGGGGCAATACTGAAGCTTTCTTT. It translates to CASGLMTGGNTEAFF.

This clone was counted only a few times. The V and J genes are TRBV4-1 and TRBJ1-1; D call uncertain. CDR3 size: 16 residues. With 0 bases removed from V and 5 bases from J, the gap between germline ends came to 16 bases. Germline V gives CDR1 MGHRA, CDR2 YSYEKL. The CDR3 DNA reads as TGCGCCAGCAGCCAAGACTCTTATCCAGGCGTGACTGAAGCTTTCTTT. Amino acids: CASSQDSYPGVTEAFF.

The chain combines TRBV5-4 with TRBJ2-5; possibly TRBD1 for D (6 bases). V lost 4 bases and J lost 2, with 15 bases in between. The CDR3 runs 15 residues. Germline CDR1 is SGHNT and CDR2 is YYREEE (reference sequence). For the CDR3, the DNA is TGTGCCAGCAGCCCCTCTTGGGGGCTACAAGAGACCCAGTACTTC. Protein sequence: CASSPSWGLQETQYF.

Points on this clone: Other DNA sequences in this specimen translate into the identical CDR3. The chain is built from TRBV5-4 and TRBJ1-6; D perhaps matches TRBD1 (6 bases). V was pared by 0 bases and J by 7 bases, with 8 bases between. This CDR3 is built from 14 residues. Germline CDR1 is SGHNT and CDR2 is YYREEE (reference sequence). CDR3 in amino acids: CASSLDRVNSPLHF. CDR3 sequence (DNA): TGTGCCAGCAGCTTGGACAGGGTGAATTCACCCCTCCACTTT.

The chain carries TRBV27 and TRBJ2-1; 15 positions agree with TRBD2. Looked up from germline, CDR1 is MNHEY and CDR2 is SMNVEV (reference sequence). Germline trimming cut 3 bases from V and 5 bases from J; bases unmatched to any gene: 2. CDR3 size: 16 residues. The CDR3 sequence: CASSFGLAGGDNEQFF. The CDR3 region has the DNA TGTGCCAGCAGTTTCGGACTAGCGGGAGGGGACAATGAGCAGTTCTTC.

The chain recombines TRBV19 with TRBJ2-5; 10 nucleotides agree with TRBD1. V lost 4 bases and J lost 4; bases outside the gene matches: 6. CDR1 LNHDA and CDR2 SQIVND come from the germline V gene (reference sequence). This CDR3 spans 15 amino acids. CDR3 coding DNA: TGTGCCAGTAGTAATCGACAGGGGGCACTAGAGACCCAGTACTTC. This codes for CASSNRQGALETQYF.

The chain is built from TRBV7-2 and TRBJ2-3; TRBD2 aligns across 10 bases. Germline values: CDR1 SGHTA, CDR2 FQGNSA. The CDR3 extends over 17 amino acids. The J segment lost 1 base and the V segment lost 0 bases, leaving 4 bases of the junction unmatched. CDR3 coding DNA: TGTGCCAGCAGCTTAGCCAGGACTAGCGGAGGCACAGATACGCAGTATTTT. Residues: CASSLARTSGGTDTQYF.

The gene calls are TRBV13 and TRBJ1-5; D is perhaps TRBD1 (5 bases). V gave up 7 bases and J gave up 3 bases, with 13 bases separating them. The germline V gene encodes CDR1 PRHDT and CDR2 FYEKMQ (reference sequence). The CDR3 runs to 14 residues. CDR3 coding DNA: TGTGCCAGCAACCTGGGAGGGGCCAATCAGCCCCAGCATTTT. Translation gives CASNLGGANQPQHF.

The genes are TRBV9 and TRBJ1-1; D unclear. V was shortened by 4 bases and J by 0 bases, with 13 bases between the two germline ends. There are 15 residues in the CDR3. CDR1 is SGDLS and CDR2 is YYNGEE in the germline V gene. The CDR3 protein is CASSPVSAMNTEAFF. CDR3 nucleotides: TGTGCCAGCAGCCCAGTAAGTGCCATGAACACTGAAGCTTTCTTT. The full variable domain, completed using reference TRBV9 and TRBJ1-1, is DSGVTQTPKHLITATGQRVTLRCSPRSGDLSVYWYQQSLDQGLQFLIQYYNGEERAKGNILERFSAQQFPDLHSELNLSSLELGDSALYFCASSPVSAMNTEAFFGQGTRLTVV.

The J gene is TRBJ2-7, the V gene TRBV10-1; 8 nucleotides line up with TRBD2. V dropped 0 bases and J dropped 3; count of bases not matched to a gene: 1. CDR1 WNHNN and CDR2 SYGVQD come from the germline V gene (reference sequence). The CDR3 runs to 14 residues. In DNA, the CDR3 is TGCGCCAGCAGTGAGTCCGGGGGGGGCTACGAGCAGTACTTC. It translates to CASSESGGGYEQYF.

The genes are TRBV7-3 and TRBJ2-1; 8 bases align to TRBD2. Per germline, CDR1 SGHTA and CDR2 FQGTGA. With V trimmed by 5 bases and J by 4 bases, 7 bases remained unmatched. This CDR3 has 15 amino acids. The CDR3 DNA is TGTGCCAGCAGCGAAAGCGGGAGAAGGTACAATGAGCAGTTCTTC. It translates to CASSESGRRYNEQFF.

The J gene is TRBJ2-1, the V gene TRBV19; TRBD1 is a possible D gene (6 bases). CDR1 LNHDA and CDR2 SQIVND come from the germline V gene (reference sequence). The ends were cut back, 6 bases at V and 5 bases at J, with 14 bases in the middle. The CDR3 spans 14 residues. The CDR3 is CASRPGQRHNEQFF. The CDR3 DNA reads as TGTGCCAGTAGGCCGGGACAACGGCACAATGAGCAGTTCTTC.

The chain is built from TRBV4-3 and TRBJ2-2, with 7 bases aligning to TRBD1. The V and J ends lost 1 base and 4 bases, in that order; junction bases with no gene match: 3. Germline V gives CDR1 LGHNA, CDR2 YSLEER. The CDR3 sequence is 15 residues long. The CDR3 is CASSQATGITGELFF. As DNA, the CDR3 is TGCGCCAGCAGCCAAGCGACAGGGATCACCGGGGAGCTGTTTTTT.

DNA for the CDR3: TGCGCCAGCAGCCGCTGGGGGGGCACGGACAATGAGCAGTTCTTC. Amino acids: CASSRWGGTDNEQFF. V is TRBV4-3 and J is TRBJ2-1; D possibly corresponds to TRBD2 (7 bases). Trimming shortened V by 4 bases and J by 5 bases, and 15 bases separated the two germline ends. The germline V gene has CDR1 LGHNA and CDR2 YSLEER. The CDR3 covers 15 residues.

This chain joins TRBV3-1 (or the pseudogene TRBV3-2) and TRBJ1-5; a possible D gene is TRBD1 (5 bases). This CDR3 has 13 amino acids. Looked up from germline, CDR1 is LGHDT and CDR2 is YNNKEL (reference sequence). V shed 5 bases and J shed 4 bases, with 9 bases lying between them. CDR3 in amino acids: CASSSRGNQPQHF. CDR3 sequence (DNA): TGTGCCAGCAGCTCCCGGGGGAATCAGCCCCAGCATTTT.

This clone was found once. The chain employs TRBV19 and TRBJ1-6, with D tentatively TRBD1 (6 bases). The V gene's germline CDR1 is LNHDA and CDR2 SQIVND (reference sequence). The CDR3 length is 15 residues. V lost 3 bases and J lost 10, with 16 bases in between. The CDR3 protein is CASSIIHRDQSPLHF. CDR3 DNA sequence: TGTGCCAGTAGTATTATTCACAGGGATCAGTCACCCCTCCACTTT.

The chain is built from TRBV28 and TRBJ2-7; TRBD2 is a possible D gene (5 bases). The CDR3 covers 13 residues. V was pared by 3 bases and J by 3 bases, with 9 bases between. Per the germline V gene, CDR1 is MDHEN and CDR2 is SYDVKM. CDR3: CASSFDGDYEQYF. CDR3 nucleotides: TGTGCCAGCAGTTTCGACGGGGACTACGAGCAGTACTTC.

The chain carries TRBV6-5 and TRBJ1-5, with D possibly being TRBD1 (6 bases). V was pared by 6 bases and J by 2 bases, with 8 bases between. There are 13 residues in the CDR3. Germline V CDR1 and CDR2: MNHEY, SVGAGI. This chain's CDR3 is CASSRTGNQPQHF. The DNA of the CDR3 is TGTGCCAGCAGCAGGACAGGCAATCAGCCCCAGCATTTT.

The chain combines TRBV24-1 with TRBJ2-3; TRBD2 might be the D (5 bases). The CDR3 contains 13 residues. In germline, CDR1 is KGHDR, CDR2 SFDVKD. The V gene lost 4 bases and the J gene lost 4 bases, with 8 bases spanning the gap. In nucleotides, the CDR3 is TGTGCCACCAGTGAAATGGAGGCAGATACGCAGTATTTT. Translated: CATSEMEADTQYF.

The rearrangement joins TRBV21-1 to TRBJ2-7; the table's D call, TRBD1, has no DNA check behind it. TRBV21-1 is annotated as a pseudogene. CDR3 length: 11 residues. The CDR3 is CGQGTLHEQYF. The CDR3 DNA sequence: TGTGGACAGGGAACTTTACACGAGCAGTACTTC.

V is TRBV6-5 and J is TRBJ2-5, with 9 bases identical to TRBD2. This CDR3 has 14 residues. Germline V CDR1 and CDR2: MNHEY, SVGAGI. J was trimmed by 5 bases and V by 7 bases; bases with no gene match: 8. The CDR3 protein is CASNLAGEGETQYF. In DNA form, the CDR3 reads TGTGCCAGCAATTTAGCGGGAGAGGGGGAGACCCAGTACTTC.

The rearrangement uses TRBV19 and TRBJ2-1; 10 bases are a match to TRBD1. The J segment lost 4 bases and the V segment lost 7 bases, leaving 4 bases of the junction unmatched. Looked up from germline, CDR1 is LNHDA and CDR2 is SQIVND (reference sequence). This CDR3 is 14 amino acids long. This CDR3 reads CASTPDRGYNEQFF. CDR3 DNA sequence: TGTGCCAGTACTCCGGACAGGGGGTACAATGAGCAGTTCTTC.

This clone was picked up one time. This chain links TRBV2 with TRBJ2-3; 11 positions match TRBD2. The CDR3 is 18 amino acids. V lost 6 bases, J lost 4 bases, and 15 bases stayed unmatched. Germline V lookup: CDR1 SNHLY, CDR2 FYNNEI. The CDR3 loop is CASRQSGNSGGASDTQYF. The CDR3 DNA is TGTGCCAGCAGACAGAGTGGGAATAGCGGGGGGGCCTCAGATACGCAGTATTTT. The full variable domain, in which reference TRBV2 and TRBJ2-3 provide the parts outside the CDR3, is EPEVTQTPSHQVTQMGQEVILRCVPISNHLYFYWYRQILGQKVEFLVSFYNNEISEKSEIFDDQFSVERPDGSNFTLKIRSTKLEDSAMYFCASRQSGNSGGASDTQYFGPGTRLTVL.

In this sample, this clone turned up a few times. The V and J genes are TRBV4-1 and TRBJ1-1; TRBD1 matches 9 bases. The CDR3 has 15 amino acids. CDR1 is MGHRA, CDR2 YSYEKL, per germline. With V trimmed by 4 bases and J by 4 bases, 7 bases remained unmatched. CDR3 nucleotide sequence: TGCGCCAGCAGCCTCGGACAGGGGTTCTTCACTGAAGCTTTCTTT. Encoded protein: CASSLGQGFFTEAFF.

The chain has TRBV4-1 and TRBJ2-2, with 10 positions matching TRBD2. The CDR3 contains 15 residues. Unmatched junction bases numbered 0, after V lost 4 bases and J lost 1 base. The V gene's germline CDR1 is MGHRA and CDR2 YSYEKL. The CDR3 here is CASSRLAGNTGELFF. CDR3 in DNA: TGCGCCAGCAGCCGACTAGCGGGGAACACCGGGGAGCTGTTTTTT.

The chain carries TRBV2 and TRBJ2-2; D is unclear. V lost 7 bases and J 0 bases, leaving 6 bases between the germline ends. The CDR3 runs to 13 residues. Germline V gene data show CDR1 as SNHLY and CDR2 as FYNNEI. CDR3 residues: CASTVSNTGELFF. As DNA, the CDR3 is TGTGCCAGCACGGTCTCGAACACCGGGGAGCTGTTTTTT.